These 8 T cell receptor beta chains came from one sample sequenced in a study of cytomegalovirus exposure and HLA in healthy donors. Profiling relied on immunoSEQ multiplex PCR, and the TCRdb table lists in-frame clones only, not all of them. Of some 220,000 clones in the sample, 85% to 95% were seen once. The source material was PBMCs. These receptors came from a young woman in good health and CMV-seronegative.

J is TRBJ1-1 and V is TRBV28; possible D gene TRBD1, 5 bases. CDR3 length: 15 amino acids. CDR1 and CDR2 from the germline V gene are MDHEN and SYDVKM. Trimming left V 5 bases short and J 1 base short, with 14 bases between. The CDR3 reads CASSNIGAPNTEAFF. The DNA for the CDR3 is TGTGCCAGCAGTAATATTGGGGCCCCGAACACTGAAGCTTTCTTT.

This clone came up once. The chain recombines TRBV9 with TRBJ1-4; no definite D call. Germline V CDR1 and CDR2: SGDLS, YYNGEE. The ends were cut back, 0 bases at V and 0 bases at J, with 12 bases in the middle. The CDR3 is made up of 17 amino acids. CDR3 region: CASSVGPESTTNEKLFF. The CDR3 DNA follows: TGTGCCAGCAGCGTAGGGCCGGAGTCCACAACTAATGAAAAACTGTTTTTT.

CDR3 in DNA: TGTGCCAGCAGCTTATTTGGACAGGGCAATCAGCCCCAGCATTTT. It is translated as CASSLFGQGNQPQHF. V is TRBV11-2 and J is TRBJ1-5, with 7 bases that match TRBD1. The junction had 3 bases not matched to a gene; V was cut back by 2 bases and J by 2 bases. The V gene's germline CDR1 is SGHAT and CDR2 FQNNGV. The CDR3 consists of 15 residues.

The rearrangement links TRBV7-3 to TRBJ2-3, with D perhaps TRBD2 (6 bases). The germline V gene has CDR1 SGHTA and CDR2 FQGTGA. The CDR3 totals 15 residues. Trimming removed 4 bases at V and 0 bases at J, with 11 bases between. As DNA, the CDR3 is TGTGCCAGCAGCTCGGGACTGGGCAGCACAGATACGCAGTATTTT. It is translated as CASSSGLGSTDTQYF.

The rearrangement links TRBV5-1 to TRBJ2-2; a weak D match, TRBD2 (5 bases). Germline loops: CDR1 SGHRS, CDR2 YFSETQ. Deletions cut 0 bases from V and 4 bases from J, with 10 bases between. The CDR3 consists of 15 residues. This CDR3 is CASSLVSGSTGELFF. Here the CDR3 DNA reads TGCGCCAGCAGCTTGGTGTCGGGGAGCACCGGGGAGCTGTTTTTT.

The chain uses TRBV19 and TRBJ1-1; possible D gene TRBD1, 5 bases. V gave up 8 bases and J gave up 7 bases, with 23 bases separating them. CDR3 length: 15 amino acids. Germline-derived CDR1 and CDR2 are LNHDA and SQIVND (reference sequence). CDR3 loop: CASSYWSGTGNEAFF. CDR3 sequence (DNA): TGTGCCAGTTCATATTGGTCAGGGACTGGGAATGAAGCTTTCTTT.

This clone has only a few counts. The J gene is TRBJ2-7, the V gene TRBV6-5; no clear D. Between the trimmed V and J ends, which lost 5 bases and 3 bases, there was a span of 5 bases. This CDR3 has 11 residues. Per germline, CDR1 MNHEY and CDR2 SVGAGI. CDR3 DNA: TGTGCCAGCAGTAATCTCTACGAGCAGTACTTC. Translation: CASSNLYEQYF.

This clone was seen a few times. The chain carries TRBV9 and TRBJ1-2, with 8 bases that match TRBD1. V gave up 3 bases and J gave up 8 bases; unmatched junction bases: 12. Germline CDR1 and CDR2: SGDLS and YYNGEE. There are 15 residues in the CDR3. The CDR3 loop reads CASSATQGANWGYTF. The CDR3, as DNA: TGTGCCAGCAGCGCCACTCAGGGGGCTAATTGGGGCTACACCTTC.